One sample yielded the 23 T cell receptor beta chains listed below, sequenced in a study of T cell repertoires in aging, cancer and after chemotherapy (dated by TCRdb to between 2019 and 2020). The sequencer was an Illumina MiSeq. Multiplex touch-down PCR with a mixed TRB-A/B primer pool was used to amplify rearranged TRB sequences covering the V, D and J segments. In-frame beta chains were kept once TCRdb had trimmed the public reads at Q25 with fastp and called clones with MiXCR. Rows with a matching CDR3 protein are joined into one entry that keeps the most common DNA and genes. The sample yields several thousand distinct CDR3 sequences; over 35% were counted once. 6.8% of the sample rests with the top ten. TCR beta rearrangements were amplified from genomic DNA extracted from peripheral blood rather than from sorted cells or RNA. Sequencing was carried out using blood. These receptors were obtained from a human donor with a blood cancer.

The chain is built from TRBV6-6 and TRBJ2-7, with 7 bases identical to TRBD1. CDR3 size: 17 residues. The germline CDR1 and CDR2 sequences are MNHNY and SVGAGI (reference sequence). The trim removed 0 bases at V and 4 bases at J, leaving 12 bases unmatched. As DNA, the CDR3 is TGTGCCAGCAGTTACTCGAGGTACTCAGGGGGAAGGTACGAGCAGTACTTC. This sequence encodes CASSYSRYSGGRYEQYF.

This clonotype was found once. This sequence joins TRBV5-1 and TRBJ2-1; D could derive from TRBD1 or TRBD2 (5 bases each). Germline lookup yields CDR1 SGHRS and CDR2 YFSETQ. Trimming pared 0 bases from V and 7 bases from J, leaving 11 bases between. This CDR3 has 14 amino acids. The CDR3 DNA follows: TGCGCCAGCAGCTTGGGAGTAGGGACGAATGAGCAGTTCTTC. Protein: CASSLGVGTNEQFF.

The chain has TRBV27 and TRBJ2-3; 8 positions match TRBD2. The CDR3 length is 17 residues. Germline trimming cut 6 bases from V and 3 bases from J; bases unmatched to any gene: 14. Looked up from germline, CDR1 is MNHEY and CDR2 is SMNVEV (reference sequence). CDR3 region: CASSLPSGGGGTDTQYF. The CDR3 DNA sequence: TGTGCCAGCAGCTTGCCCTCTGGGGGCGGGGGGACAGATACGCAGTATTTT.

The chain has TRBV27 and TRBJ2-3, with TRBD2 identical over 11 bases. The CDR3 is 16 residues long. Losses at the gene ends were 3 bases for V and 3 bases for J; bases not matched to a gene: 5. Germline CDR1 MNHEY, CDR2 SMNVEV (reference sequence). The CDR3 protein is CASSFQTSGSTDTQYF. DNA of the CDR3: TGTGCCAGCAGTTTCCAAACTAGCGGGAGTACAGATACGCAGTATTTT.

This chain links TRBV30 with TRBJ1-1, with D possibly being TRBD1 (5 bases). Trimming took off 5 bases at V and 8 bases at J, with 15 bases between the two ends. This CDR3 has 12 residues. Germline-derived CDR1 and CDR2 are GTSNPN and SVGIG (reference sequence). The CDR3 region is CAWGGRQAEAFF. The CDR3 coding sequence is TGTGCCTGGGGGGGTAGACAAGCCGAAGCTTTCTTT.

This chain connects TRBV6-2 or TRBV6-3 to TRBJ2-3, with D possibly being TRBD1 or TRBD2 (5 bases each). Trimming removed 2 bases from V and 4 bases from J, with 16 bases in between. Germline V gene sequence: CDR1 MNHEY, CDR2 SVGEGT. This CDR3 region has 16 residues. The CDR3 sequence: CASSYGFRGAADTQYF. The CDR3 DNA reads TGTGCCAGCAGTTACGGTTTTAGGGGAGCTGCAGATACGCAGTATTTT.

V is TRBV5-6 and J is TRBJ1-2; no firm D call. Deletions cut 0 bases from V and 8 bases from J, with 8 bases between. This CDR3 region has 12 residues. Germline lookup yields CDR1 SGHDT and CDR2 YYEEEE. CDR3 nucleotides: TGTGCCAGCAGCTTGGATCGTATAGGCTACACCTTC. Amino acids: CASSLDRIGYTF.

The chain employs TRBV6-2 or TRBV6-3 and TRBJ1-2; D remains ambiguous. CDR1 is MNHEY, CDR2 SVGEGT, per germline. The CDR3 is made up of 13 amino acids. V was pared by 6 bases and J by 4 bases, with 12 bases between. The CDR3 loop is CASSPGSAYGYTF. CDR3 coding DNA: TGTGCCAGCAGCCCCGGGTCAGCCTATGGCTACACCTTC.

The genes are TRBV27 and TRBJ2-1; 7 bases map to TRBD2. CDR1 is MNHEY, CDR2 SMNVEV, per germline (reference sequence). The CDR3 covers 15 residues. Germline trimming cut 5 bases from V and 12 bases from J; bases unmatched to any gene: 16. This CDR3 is CASSEWRLAPRGQFF. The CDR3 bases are TGTGCCAGCAGTGAATGGCGACTAGCCCCCCGCGGGCAGTTCTTC.

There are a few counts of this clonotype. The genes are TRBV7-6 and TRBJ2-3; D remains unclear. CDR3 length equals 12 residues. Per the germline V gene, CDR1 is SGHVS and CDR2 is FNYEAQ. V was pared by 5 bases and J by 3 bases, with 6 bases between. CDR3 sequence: CASSQDTDTQYF. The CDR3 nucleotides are TGTGCCAGCAGCCAGGATACAGATACGCAGTATTTT.

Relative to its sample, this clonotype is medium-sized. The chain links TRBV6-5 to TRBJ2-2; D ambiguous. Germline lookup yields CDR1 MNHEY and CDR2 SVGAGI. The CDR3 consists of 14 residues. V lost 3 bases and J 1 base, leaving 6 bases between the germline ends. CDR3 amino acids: CASSYRENTGELFF. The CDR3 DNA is TGTGCCAGCAGTTATCGTGAGAACACCGGGGAGCTGTTTTTT.

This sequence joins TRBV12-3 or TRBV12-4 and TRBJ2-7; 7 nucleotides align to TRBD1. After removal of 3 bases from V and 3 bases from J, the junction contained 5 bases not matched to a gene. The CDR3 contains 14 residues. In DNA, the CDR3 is TGTGCCAGCAGTTTGAGTAGACAGGGCTACGAGCAGTACTTC. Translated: CASSLSRQGYEQYF.

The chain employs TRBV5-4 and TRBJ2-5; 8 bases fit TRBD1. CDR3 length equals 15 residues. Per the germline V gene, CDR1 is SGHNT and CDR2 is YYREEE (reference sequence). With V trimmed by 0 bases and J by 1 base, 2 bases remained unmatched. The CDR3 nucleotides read TGTGCCAGCAGCTTGGGAGGACAGGGCCAAGAGACCCAGTACTTC. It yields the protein CASSLGGQGQETQYF.

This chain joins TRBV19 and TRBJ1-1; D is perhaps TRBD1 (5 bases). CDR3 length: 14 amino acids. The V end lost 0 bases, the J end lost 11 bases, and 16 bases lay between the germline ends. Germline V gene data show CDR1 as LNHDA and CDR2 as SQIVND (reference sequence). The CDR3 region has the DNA TGTGCCAGTAGTATAGACCTAGCAGGGATCGGCGCTTTCTTT. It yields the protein CASSIDLAGIGAFF.

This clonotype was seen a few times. This chain's CDR3 is CASSSVFHALNEQFF. The CDR3 nucleotides are TGTGCCAGCAGTTCCGTCTTCCATGCCCTCAATGAGCAGTTCTTC. The chain couples TRBV6-5 to TRBJ2-1, with D unresolved. The V gene's germline CDR1 is MNHEY and CDR2 SVGAGI. The CDR3 is 15 residues long. With 4 bases removed from V and 6 bases from J, the gap between germline ends came to 16 bases.

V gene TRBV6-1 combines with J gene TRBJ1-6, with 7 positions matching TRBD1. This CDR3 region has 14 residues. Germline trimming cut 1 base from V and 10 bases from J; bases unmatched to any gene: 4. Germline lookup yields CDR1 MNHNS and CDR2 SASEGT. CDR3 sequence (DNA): TGTGCCAGCAGTGAAGGGCCAGGGGGATCACCCCTCCACTTT. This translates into CASSEGPGGSPLHF.

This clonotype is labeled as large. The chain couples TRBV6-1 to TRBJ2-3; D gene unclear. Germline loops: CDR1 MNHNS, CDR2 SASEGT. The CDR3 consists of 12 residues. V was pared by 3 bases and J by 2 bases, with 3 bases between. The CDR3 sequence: CASSEVTDTQYF. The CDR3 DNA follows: TGTGCCAGCAGTGAGGTCACAGATACGCAGTATTTT.

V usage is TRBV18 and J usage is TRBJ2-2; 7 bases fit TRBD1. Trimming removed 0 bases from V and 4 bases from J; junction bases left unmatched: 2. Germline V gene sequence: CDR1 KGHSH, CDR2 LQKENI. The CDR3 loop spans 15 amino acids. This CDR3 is CASSPPGQLTGELFF. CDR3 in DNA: TGTGCCAGCTCACCACCGGGACAGCTCACCGGGGAGCTGTTTTTT.

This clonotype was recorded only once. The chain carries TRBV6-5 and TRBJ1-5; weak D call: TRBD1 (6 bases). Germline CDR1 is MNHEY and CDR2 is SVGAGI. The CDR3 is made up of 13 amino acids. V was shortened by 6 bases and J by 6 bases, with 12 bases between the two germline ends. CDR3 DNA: TGTGCCAGCAGCAATACAGGGACTCAGCCCCAGCATTTT. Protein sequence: CASSNTGTQPQHF.

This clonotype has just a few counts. The CDR3 spells CASSRDSQTSTEAFF. CDR3 nucleotides: TGTGCCAGCAGCCGGGACAGTCAAACCTCCACTGAAGCTTTCTTT. The chain joins TRBV5-5 to TRBJ1-1; 7 bases match TRBD1. The germline gives CDR1 SGHKS, CDR2 YYEKEE (reference sequence). This CDR3 has 15 residues. With 4 bases clipped from V and 4 bases from J, the junction kept 10 bases outside the gene matches.

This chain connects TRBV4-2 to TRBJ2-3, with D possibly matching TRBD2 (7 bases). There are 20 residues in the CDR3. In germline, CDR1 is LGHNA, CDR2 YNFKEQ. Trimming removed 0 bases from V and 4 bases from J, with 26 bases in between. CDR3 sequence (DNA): TGTGCCAGCAGCCAAGACGGAGCTTTTAGGGGGGGCTATCCCCCAGATACGCAGTATTTT. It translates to CASSQDGAFRGGYPPDTQYF.

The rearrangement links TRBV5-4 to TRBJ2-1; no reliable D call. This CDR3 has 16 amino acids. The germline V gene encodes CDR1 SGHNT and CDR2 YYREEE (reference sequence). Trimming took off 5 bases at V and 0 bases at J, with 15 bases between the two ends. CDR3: CASSYGPQDSYNEQFF. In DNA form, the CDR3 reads TGTGCCAGCAGTTACGGGCCACAAGACTCCTACAATGAGCAGTTCTTC.

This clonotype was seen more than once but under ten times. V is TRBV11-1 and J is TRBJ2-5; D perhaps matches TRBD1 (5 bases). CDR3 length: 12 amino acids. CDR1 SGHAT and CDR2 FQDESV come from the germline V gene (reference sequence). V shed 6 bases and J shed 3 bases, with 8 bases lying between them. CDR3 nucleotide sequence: TGTGCCAGCAGTCCGACAGAAGAGACCCAGTACTTC. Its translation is CASSPTEETQYF. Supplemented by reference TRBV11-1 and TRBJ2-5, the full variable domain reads EAEVAQSPRYKITEKSQAVAFWCDPISGHATLYWYRQILGQGPELLVQFQDESVVDDSQLPKDRFSAERLKGVDSTLKIQPAELGDSAMYLCASSPTEETQYFGPGTRLLVL.